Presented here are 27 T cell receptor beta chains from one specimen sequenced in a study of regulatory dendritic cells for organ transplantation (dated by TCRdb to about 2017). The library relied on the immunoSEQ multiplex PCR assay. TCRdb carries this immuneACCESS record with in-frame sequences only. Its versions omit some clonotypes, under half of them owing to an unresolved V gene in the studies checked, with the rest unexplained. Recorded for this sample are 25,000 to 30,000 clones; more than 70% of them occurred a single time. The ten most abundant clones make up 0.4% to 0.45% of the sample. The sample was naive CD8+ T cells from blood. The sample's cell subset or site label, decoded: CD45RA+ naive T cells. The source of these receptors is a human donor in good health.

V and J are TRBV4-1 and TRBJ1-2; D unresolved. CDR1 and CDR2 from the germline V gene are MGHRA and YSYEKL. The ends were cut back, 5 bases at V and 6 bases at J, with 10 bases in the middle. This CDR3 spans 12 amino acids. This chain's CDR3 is CASSSRANGYTF. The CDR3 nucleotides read TGCGCCAGCAGCTCGCGGGCCAATGGCTACACCTTC.

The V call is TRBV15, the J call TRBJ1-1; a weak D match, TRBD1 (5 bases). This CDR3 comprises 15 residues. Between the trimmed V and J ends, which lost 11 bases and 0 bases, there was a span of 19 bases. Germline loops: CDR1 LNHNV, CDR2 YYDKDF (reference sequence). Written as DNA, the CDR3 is TGTGCCGCCTCTCTCCCCGGACACCTGAACACTGAAGCTTTCTTT. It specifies CAASLPGHLNTEAFF.

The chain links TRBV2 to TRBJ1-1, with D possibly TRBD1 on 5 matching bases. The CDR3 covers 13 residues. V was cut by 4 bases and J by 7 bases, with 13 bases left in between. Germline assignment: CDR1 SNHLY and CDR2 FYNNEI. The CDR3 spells CASSVRQGDEAFF. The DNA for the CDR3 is TGTGCCAGCAGTGTACGGCAGGGTGATGAAGCTTTCTTT.

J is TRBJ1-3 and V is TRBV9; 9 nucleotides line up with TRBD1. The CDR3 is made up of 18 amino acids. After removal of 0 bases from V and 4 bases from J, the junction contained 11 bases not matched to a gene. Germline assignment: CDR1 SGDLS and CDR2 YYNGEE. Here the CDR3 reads CASSVDIRGQGTGNTIYF. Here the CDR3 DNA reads TGTGCCAGCAGCGTAGATATTCGGGGACAGGGCACGGGAAACACCATATATTTT.

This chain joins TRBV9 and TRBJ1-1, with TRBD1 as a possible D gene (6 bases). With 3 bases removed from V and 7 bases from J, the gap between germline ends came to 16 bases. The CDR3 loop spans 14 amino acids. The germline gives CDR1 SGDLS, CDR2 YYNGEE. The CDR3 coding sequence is TGTGCCAGCAGCGCGACCAGCAGGGACATTGAAGCTTTCTTT. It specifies CASSATSRDIEAFF.

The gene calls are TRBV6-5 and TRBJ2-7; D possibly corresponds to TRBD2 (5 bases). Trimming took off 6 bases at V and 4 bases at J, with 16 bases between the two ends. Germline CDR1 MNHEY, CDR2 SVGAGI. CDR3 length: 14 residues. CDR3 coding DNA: TGTGCCAGCAGCCCCGCACCGACGGGATACGAGCAGTACTTC. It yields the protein CASSPAPTGYEQYF.

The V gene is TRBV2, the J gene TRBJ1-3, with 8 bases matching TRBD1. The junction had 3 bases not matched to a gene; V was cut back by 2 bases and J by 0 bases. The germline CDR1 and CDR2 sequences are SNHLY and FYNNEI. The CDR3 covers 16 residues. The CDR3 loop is CASSEYRGGSGNTIYF. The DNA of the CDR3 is TGTGCCAGCAGTGAATACAGGGGGGGCTCTGGAAACACCATATATTTT.

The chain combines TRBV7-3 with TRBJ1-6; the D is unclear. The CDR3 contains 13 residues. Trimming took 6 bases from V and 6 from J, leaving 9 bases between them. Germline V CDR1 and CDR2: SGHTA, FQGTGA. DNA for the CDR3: TGTGCCAGCAGAGAGGGAAGTAATTCACCCCTCCACTTT. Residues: CASREGSNSPLHF.

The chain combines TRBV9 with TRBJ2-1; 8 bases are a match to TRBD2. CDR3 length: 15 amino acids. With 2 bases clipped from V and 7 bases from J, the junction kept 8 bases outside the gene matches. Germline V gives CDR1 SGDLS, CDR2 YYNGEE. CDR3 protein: CASSVGIAGSNEQFF. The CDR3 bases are TGTGCCAGCAGCGTCGGAATAGCGGGGAGTAATGAGCAGTTCTTC.

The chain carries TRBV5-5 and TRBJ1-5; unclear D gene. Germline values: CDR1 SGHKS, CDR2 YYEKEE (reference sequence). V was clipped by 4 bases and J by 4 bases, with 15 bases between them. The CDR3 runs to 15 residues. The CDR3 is CASSPEVPGNQPQHF. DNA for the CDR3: TGTGCCAGCAGCCCGGAAGTCCCGGGAAATCAGCCCCAGCATTTT. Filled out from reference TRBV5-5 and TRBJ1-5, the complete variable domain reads DAGVTQSPTHLIKTRGQQVTLRCSPISGHKSVSWYQQVLGQGPQFIFQYYEKEERGRGNFPDRFSARQFPNYSSELNVNALLLGDSALYLCASSPEVPGNQPQHFGDGTRLSIL.

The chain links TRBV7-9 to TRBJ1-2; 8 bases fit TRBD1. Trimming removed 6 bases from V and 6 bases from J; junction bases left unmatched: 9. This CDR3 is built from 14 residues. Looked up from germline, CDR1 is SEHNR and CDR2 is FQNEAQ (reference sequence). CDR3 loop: CASSTGRGLDGYTF. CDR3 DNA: TGTGCCAGCAGTACCGGCAGGGGGCTGGATGGCTACACCTTC.

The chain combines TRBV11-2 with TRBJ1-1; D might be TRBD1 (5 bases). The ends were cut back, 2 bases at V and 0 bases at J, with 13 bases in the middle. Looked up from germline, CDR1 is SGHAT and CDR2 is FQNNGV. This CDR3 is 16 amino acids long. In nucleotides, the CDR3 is TGTGCCAGCAGCTTAACCACAGGTTACATGAACACTGAAGCTTTCTTT. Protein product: CASSLTTGYMNTEAFF.

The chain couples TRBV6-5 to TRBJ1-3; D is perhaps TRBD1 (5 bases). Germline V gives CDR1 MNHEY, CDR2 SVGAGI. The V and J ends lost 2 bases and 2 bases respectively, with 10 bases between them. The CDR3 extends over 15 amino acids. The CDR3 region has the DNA TGTGCCAGCAGTTACGGCCAGGGAACTGGAAACACCATATATTTT. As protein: CASSYGQGTGNTIYF.

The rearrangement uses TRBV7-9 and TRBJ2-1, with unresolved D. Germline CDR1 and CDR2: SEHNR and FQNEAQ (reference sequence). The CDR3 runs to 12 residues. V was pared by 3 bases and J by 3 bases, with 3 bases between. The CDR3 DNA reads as TGTGCCAGCAGCTTCGGCTACAATGAGCAGTTCTTC. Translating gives CASSFGYNEQFF.

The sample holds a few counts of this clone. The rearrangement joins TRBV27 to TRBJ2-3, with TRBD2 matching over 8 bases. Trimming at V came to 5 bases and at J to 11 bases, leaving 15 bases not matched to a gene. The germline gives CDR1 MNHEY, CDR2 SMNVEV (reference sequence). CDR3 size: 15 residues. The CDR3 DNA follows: TGTGCCAGCAGTCCCCCGGGGGGGGAGGGCAGGGGGCAGTATTTT. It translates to CASSPPGGEGRGQYF.

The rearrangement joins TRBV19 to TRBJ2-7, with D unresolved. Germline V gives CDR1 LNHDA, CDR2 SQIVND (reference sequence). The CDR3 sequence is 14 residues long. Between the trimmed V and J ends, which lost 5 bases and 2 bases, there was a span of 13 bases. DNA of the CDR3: TGTGCCAGTAGTTATTCAAGAACAGCCTACGAGCAGTACTTC. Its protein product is CASSYSRTAYEQYF.

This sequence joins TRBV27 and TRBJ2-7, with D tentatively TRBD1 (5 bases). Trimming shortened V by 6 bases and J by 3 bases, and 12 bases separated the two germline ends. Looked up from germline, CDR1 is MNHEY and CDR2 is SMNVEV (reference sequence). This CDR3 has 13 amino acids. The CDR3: CASRPTRGYEQYF. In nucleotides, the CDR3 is TGTGCCAGCAGACCCACAAGGGGCTACGAGCAGTACTTC.

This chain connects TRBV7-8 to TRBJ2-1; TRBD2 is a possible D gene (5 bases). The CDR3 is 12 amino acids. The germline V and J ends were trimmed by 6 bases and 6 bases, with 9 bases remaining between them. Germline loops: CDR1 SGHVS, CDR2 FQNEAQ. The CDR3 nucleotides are TGTGCCAGCAGGTACGAGGGCAATGAGCAGTTCTTC. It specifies CASRYEGNEQFF.

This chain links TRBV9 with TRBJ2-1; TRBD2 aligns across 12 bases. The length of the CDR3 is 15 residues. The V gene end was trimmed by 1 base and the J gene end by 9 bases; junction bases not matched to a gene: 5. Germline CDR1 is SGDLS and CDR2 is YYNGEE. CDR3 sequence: CASSVLAGGLTEQFF. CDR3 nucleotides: TGTGCCAGCAGCGTACTAGCGGGGGGGCTCACTGAGCAGTTCTTC.

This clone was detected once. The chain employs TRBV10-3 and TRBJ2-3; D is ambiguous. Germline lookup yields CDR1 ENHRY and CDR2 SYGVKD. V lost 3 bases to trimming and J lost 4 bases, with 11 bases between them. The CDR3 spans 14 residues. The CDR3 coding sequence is TGTGCCATCAGTGACCCTAAACCCGCAGATACGCAGTATTTT. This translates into CAISDPKPADTQYF.

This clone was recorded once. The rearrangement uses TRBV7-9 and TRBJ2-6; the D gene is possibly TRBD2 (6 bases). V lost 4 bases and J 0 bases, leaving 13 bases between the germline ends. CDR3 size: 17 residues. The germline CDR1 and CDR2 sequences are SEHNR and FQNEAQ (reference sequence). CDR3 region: CASSSSGLSSGANVLTF. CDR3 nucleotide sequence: TGTGCCAGCAGCTCTTCGGGACTTTCCTCTGGGGCCAACGTCCTGACTTTC.

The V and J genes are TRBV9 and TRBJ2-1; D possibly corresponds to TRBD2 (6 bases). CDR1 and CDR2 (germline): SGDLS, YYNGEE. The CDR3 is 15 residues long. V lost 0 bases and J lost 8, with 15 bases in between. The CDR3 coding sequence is TGTGCCAGCAGCGTAGGTGGTTCCCCGGGAGATGAGCAGTTCTTC. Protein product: CASSVGGSPGDEQFF.

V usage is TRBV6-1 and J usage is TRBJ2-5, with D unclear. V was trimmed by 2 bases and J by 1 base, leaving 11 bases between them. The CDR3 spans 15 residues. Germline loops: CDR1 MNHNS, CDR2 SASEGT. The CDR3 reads CASSESSPAQETQYF. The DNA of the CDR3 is TGTGCCAGCAGTGAATCTAGTCCTGCCCAAGAGACCCAGTACTTC.

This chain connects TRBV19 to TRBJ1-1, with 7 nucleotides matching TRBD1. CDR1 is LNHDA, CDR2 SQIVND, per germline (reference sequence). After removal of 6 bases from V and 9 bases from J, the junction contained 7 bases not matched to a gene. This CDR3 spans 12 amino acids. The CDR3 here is CASREQGFKAFF. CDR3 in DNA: TGTGCCAGTAGGGAACAGGGGTTTAAAGCTTTCTTT.

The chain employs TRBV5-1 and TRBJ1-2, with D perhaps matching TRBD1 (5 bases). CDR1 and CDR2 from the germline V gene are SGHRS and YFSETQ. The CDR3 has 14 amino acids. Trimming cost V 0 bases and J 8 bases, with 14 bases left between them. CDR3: CASSLEQEGPGYTF. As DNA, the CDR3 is TGCGCCAGCAGCTTGGAACAGGAGGGTCCGGGCTACACCTTC.

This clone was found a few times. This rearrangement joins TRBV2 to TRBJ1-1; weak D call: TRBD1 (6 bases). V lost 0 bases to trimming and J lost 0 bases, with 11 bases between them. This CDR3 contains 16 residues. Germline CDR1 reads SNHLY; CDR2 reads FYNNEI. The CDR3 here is CASSEARTVMNTEAFF. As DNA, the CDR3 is TGTGCCAGCAGTGAAGCAAGGACAGTCATGAACACTGAAGCTTTCTTT.

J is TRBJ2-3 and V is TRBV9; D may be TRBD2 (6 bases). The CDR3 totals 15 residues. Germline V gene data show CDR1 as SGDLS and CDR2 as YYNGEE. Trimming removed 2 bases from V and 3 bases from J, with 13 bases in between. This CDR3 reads CASSVGSAGTDTQYF. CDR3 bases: TGTGCCAGCAGCGTTGGGTCTGCGGGAACAGATACGCAGTATTTT.